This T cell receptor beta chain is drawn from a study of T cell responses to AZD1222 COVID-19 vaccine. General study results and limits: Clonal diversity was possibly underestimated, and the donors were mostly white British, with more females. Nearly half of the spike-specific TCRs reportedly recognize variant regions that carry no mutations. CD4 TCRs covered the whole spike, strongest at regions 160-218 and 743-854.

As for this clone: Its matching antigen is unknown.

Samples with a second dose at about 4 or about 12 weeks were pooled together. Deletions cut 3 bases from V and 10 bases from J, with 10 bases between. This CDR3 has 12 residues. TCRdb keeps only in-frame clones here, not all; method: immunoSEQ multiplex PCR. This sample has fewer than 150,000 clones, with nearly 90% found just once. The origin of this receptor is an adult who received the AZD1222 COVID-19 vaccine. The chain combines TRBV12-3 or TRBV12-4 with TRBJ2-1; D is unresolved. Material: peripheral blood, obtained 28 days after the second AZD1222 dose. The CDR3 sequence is CASSFWIWEQFF. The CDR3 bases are TGTGCCAGCAGTTTTTGGATTTGGGAGCAGTTCTTC.